The rows below give T cell receptor beta chains drawn from one sample of a study of T cell responses to AZD1222 COVID-19 vaccine. Clones were sequenced by immunoSEQ multiplex PCR, and TCRdb holds only the in-frame ones, with some missing. The data show more than 150,000 clones, with 92% seen just once and less than 11% held by the top ten. This specimen was peripheral blood, taken on day 0 of AZD1222 vaccination. The receptors originated from an adult in good health. Both conserved end residues are part of each CDR3. The D gene is left open where the match is weak. Clone size is given for some rows only: seen once, a few or many times, or a class if the clone is expanded.

clone_size	v_call	j_call	d_call	cdr3_nt	cdr3_aa
.	TRBV19	TRBJ2-7	.	TGTGCCAGTAGTACCACCGGGACCGCCGTCGTAGAGCAGTACTTC	CASSTTGTAVVEQYF
.	TRBV11-3	TRBJ2-1	.	TGTGCCAGCAGCTCAACGGGGAGCTCCTACAATGAGCAGTTCTTC	CASSSTGSSYNEQFF
.	TRBV7-2	TRBJ1-1	.	TGTGCCAGCACCGTACACAGACCTAACACTGAAGCTTTCTTT	CASTVHRPNTEAFF
once	TRBV27	TRBJ1-1	TRBD1	TGTGCCAGCAGTTCACGGGACAGGGCTTTCCCTTATTACGCTTTCTTT	CASSSRDRAFPYYAFF
.	TRBV12-3/TRBV12-4	TRBJ1-1	TRBD1	TGTGCCAGCAGTCCCGGGACAGGGACACCTTTCTTT	CASSPGTGTPFF
.	TRBV3-1/TRBV3-2	TRBJ2-3	.	TGTGCCAGCAGCCAGGTCACAGATACGCAGTATTTT	CASSQVTDTQYF
.	TRBV9	TRBJ1-4	.	TGTGCCAGCAGCCCCCTGATGGGGTTGGAGGAAAAACTGTTTTTT	CASSPLMGLEEKLFF
.	TRBV7-9	TRBJ1-2	.	TGTGCCAGCAGCTTAGTTGTTGGAGGAGGCTACACCTTC	CASSLVVGGGYTF
.	TRBV18	TRBJ2-3	TRBD2	TGTGCCAGCTCACCACCCGGGACTAGCGGATTTTTAGATACGCAGTATTTT	CASSPPGTSGFLDTQYF
.	TRBV6-1	TRBJ2-5	.	TGTGCCAGCAGTGAACTGAATAGTGAGTCCCAGTACTTC	CASSELNSESQYF
.	TRBV9	TRBJ2-1	TRBD2	TGTGCCAGCAGCGGGGGGACTAGGAGTGAGCAGTTCTTC	CASSGGTRSEQFF
few	TRBV15	TRBJ2-1	TRBD2	TGTGCCACCAGCAGTCGGGACCGACTAGCGGGGCGGGGAAATGAGCAGTTCTTC	CATSSRDRLAGRGNEQFF